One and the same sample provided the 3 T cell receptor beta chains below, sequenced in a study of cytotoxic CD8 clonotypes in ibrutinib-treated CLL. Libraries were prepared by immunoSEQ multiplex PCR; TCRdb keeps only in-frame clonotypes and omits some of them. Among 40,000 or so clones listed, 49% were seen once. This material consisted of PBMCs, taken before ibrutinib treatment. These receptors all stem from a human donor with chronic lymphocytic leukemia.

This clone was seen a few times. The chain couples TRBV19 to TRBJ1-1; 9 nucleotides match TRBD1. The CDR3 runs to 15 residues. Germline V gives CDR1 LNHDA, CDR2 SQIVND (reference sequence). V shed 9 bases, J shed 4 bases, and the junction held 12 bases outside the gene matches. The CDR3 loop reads CASSHRGRGFTEAFF. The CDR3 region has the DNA TGTGCCAGCTCGCACAGGGGGCGAGGTTTCACTGAAGCTTTCTTT.

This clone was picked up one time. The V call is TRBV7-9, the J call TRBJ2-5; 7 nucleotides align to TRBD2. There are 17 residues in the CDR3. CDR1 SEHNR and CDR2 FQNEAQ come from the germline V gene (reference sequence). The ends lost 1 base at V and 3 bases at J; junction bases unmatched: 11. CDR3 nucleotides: TGTGCCAGCAGCTTAGGAATCAGAGGCCTAGCGGAAGAGACCCAGTACTTC. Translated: CASSLGIRGLAEETQYF.

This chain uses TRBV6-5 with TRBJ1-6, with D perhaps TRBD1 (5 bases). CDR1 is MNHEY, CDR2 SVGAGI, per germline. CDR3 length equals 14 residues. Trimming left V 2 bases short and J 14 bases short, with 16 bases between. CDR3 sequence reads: CASSYEAGHYALHF. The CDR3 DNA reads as TGTGCCAGCAGTTACGAGGCAGGGCATTACGCCCTCCACTTT.